These T cell receptor beta chains were read from a single sample in a study of cytomegalovirus exposure and HLA in healthy donors. Method: immunoSEQ multiplex PCR; TCRdb's copy keeps in-frame clones and lacks some. The sample shows over 150,000 clones, about four fifths of them seen only once. Sequencing input: PBMCs. These receptors were collected from a male donor in good health and CMV-seropositive. Each CDR3 is given with its conserved first and last residue. A D gene is named only where the DNA matches it firmly. A row's size may be missing; if present it is once, few, many or a size class.

J,size,V,D,CDR3,DNA
TRBJ2-7,.,TRBV5-5,TRBD2,CASSLGGLAGESDYEQYF,TGTGCCAGCAGCTTGGGAGGACTAGCGGGAGAGTCAGACTACGAGCAGTACTTC
TRBJ2-3,.,TRBV18,TRBD1,CASSPLQGTDTQYF,TGTGCCAGCTCACCCTTACAGGGGACAGATACGCAGTATTTT
TRBJ1-2,.,TRBV7-2,.,CASSLPQGYGYTF,TGTGCCAGCAGCTTACCCCAGGGGTATGGCTACACCTTC
TRBJ2-7,.,TRBV6-5,.,CASSPAQRAYEQYF,TGTGCCAGCAGTCCCGCCCAGCGGGCCTACGAGCAGTACTTC
TRBJ1-1,.,TRBV5-1,.,CASRKRDNLNTEAFF,TGCGCCAGCAGGAAAAGGGACAACCTGAACACTGAAGCTTTCTTT
TRBJ1-2,few,TRBV5-1,.,CASSSTNYGYTF,TGCGCCAGCAGCTCGACTAATTATGGCTACACCTTC
TRBJ2-3,.,TRBV12-5,TRBD2,CASGFTSGGDTQYF,TGTGCTAGTGGTTTCACTAGCGGGGGTGATACGCAGTATTTT
TRBJ2-7,once,TRBV11-2,.,CASSLDQGMAYEQYF,TGTGCCAGCAGCTTAGATCAGGGGATGGCCTACGAGCAGTACTTC
TRBJ2-5,.,TRBV27,TRBD2,CASSLYLPRGRFQETQYF,TGTGCCAGCAGTTTGTACCTCCCCCGCGGGAGGTTCCAAGAGACCCAGTACTTC
TRBJ2-3,.,TRBV5-1,.,CASSFETGASTDTQYF,TGCGCCAGCAGCTTCGAGACGGGTGCGAGCACAGATACGCAGTATTTT
TRBJ2-2,.,TRBV4-3,TRBD1,CASSQGPAQGAGELFF,TGCGCCAGCAGCCAAGGGCCGGCCCAGGGGGCCGGGGAGCTGTTTTTT
TRBJ2-3,.,TRBV28,.,CASSLTPTGPTDTQYF,TGTGCCAGCAGTTTAACTCCGACAGGTCCCACAGATACGCAGTATTTT
TRBJ2-7,.,TRBV30,TRBD1,CAWRGDRGAYEQYF,TGTGCCTGGAGGGGGGACAGGGGGGCCTACGAGCAGTACTTC
TRBJ1-1,.,TRBV10-3,TRBD1,CAISESRGQGSQGTEAFF,TGTGCCATCAGTGAGTCGAGGGGACAGGGGAGTCAGGGCACTGAAGCTTTCTTT
TRBJ2-7,.,TRBV18,TRBD1,CASSPRDRLPYEQYF,TGTGCCAGCTCACCCAGGGACAGGTTACCCTACGAGCAGTACTTC
TRBJ2-5,.,TRBV5-1,.,CASRSARGVWETQYF,TGCGCCAGCAGGAGCGCCAGGGGAGTGTGGGAGACCCAGTACTTC
TRBJ2-3,.,TRBV6-4,.,CASKSRDTQYF,TGTGCCAGCAAAAGCAGGGATACGCAGTATTTT
TRBJ1-2,.,TRBV30,TRBD1,CAWSGTGTYGYTF,TGTGCCTGGTCCGGGACAGGGACATATGGCTACACCTTC
TRBJ1-5,.,TRBV9,.,CASSTGGGNQPQHF,TGTGCCAGCAGCACCGGAGGGGGCAATCAGCCCCAGCATTTT
TRBJ2-2,.,TRBV19,.,CASSIGNTGKLFF,TGTGCCAGTAGTATCGGGAACACCGGGAAGCTGTTTTTT
TRBJ2-5,.,TRBV2,.,CASSEARRTRYQETQYF,TGTGCCAGCAGTGAAGCGCGGAGGACCAGGTACCAAGAGACCCAGTACTTC
TRBJ1-5,.,TRBV7-2,.,CASSYRGNQPQHF,TGTGCCAGCAGCTACAGGGGCAATCAGCCCCAGCATTTT
TRBJ2-2,.,TRBV30,TRBD2,CAWSVWTRRDTGELFF,TGTGCCTGGAGTGTTTGGACTAGACGGGACACCGGGGAGCTGTTTTTT
TRBJ1-1,.,TRBV4-3,TRBD1,CASSQDPQGTQTEAFF,TGCGCCAGCAGCCAAGATCCACAGGGGACACAGACTGAAGCTTTCTTT
TRBJ1-2,.,TRBV19,.,CASSRDGIRGYTF,TGTGCCAGTAGTAGAGACGGGATCCGCGGCTACACCTTC
TRBJ2-7,.,TRBV9,TRBD1,CASSFGTGLEQYF,TGTGCCAGCAGCTTCGGGACAGGGCTCGAGCAGTACTTC
TRBJ2-7,.,TRBV7-2,.,CASSASGRGFYEQYF,TGTGCCAGCAGCGCCAGCGGGCGGGGATTTTACGAGCAGTACTTC
TRBJ1-1,few,TRBV9,.,CASSVDKGEAFF,TGTGCCAGCAGCGTAGACAAGGGGGAAGCTTTCTTT
TRBJ2-5,.,TRBV2,.,CASSVYLGKVETQYF,TGTGCCAGCAGTGTGTATTTGGGCAAGGTAGAGACCCAGTACTTC
TRBJ2-2,.,TRBV5-5,.,CASSLAGGVELFF,TGTGCCAGCAGCTTGGCCGGGGGTGTGGAGCTGTTTTTT
TRBJ2-2,once,TRBV7-8,.,CASRSTNTGELFF,TGTGCCAGCAGGTCAACGAACACCGGGGAGCTGTTTTTT
TRBJ2-2,.,TRBV5-6,TRBD1,CASRDRGAPGELFF,TGTGCCAGCAGGGACAGGGGTGCCCCCGGGGAGCTGTTTTTT
TRBJ1-6,.,TRBV5-6,TRBD1,CASSSWTGGGSPLHF,TGTGCCAGCAGCTCCTGGACAGGGGGAGGTTCACCCCTCCACTTT
TRBJ2-1,many,TRBV2,TRBD1,CASRDVTGAVGNEQFF,TGTGCCAGCAGGGACGTGACAGGGGCCGTGGGCAATGAGCAGTTCTTC
TRBJ1-1,.,TRBV9,.,CASSVETGNTEAFF,TGTGCCAGCAGCGTAGAAACGGGAAACACTGAAGCTTTCTTT
TRBJ2-3,.,TRBV5-8,TRBD2,CASSRGLATLGDTQYF,TGTGCCAGCAGCAGGGGACTAGCGACCTTGGGAGATACGCAGTATTTT
TRBJ2-3,.,TRBV5-4,.,CASSFPNGGSTDTQYF,TGTGCCAGCAGCTTCCCTAACGGGGGAAGCACAGATACGCAGTATTTT
TRBJ1-1,.,TRBV7-9,.,CASSVREVDTEAFF,TGTGCCAGCAGCGTCAGGGAAGTGGACACTGAAGCTTTCTTT
TRBJ2-7,.,TRBV27,.,CASSPLRSSLYEQYF,TGTGCCAGCAGTCCGCTGCGGTCCTCCCTTTACGAGCAGTACTTC
TRBJ1-3,.,TRBV7-9,TRBD1,CASRGMDRDGNTIYF,TGTGCCAGCCGGGGCATGGACAGGGACGGAAACACCATATATTTT
TRBJ1-2,.,TRBV6-6,.,CASSPGTSHGYGYTF,TGTGCCAGCAGTCCCGGGACTTCGCATGGCTATGGCTACACCTTC
TRBJ2-7,.,TRBV27,TRBD1,CASRDRVYEQYF,TGTGCCAGCAGGGACAGGGTTTACGAGCAGTACTTC
TRBJ2-7,.,TRBV6-5,.,CASSPWKGHEQYF,TGTGCCAGCAGTCCATGGAAGGGGCACGAGCAGTACTTC
TRBJ1-1,.,TRBV6-6,.,CASRSQTGGYRTEAFF,TGTGCCAGCCGTTCTCAAACCGGAGGGTATCGGACTGAAGCTTTCTTT
TRBJ2-5,once,TRBV7-9,TRBD2,CASGITSGGRRETQYF,TGTGCCAGCGGGATAACTAGCGGGGGGAGAAGAGAGACCCAGTACTTC
TRBJ2-3,.,TRBV5-1,TRBD1,CASSLVGQGATDTQYF,TGCGCCAGCAGCTTGGTAGGACAGGGGGCAACAGATACGCAGTATTTT
TRBJ1-2,.,TRBV7-6,.,CASSPWTATNYGYTF,TGTGCCAGCAGCCCCTGGACAGCTACTAACTATGGCTACACCTTC
TRBJ1-5,few,TRBV28,.,CASRGTRERYKAQPQHF,TGTGCCAGCAGGGGGACTAGGGAGCGGTACAAGGCTCAGCCCCAGCATTTT
TRBJ1-4,once,TRBV9,TRBD1,CASGPGQGTEKLFF,TGTGCCAGTGGCCCAGGACAGGGAACTGAAAAACTGTTTTTT
TRBJ2-2,.,TRBV7-9,TRBD1,CASSQRRTGEDGELFF,TGTGCCAGCAGTCAGAGGCGGACAGGGGAGGACGGGGAGCTGTTTTTT
TRBJ2-1,.,TRBV6-4,TRBD2,CASIPGGGLAGGGKNEQFF,TGTGCCAGCATCCCGGGGGGGGGACTAGCGGGAGGGGGAAAAAATGAGCAGTTCTTC
TRBJ2-5,.,TRBV11-2,.,CASSLPRLQETQYF,TGTGCCAGCAGCCTACCACGACTGCAAGAGACCCAGTACTTC
TRBJ2-1,.,TRBV7-2,TRBD1,CASIRDRGYNEQFF,TGTGCCAGCATACGGGACAGGGGTTACAATGAGCAGTTCTTC
TRBJ2-1,.,TRBV7-6,TRBD2,CASSLAGTSGREQFF,TGTGCCAGCAGCTTAGCCGGGACTAGCGGGAGGGAGCAGTTCTTC
TRBJ1-1,.,TRBV27,.,CASSLSITGGRGTEAFF,TGTGCCAGCAGTTTATCGATAACAGGAGGGAGGGGTACTGAAGCTTTCTTT
TRBJ1-4,.,TRBV2,.,CASSFNEKLFF,TGTGCCAGCAGCTTTAATGAAAAACTGTTTTTT
TRBJ2-1,.,TRBV18,TRBD1,CASSVTGTPYNEQFF,TGTGCCAGCTCCGTGACAGGGACCCCCTACAATGAGCAGTTCTTC
TRBJ2-5,.,TRBV4-1,TRBD2,CASSQVPSGVQETQYF,TGCGCCAGCAGCCAAGTTCCTAGCGGGGTGCAAGAGACCCAGTACTTC
TRBJ1-1,.,TRBV6-1,.,CASSEGFGGRSTEAFF,TGTGCCAGCAGTGAAGGGTTTGGGGGGAGGTCCACTGAAGCTTTCTTT
TRBJ2-7,.,TRBV5-1,.,CASSLITGRATYEQYF,TGCGCCAGCAGCTTGATCACGGGCAGGGCAACCTACGAGCAGTACTTC